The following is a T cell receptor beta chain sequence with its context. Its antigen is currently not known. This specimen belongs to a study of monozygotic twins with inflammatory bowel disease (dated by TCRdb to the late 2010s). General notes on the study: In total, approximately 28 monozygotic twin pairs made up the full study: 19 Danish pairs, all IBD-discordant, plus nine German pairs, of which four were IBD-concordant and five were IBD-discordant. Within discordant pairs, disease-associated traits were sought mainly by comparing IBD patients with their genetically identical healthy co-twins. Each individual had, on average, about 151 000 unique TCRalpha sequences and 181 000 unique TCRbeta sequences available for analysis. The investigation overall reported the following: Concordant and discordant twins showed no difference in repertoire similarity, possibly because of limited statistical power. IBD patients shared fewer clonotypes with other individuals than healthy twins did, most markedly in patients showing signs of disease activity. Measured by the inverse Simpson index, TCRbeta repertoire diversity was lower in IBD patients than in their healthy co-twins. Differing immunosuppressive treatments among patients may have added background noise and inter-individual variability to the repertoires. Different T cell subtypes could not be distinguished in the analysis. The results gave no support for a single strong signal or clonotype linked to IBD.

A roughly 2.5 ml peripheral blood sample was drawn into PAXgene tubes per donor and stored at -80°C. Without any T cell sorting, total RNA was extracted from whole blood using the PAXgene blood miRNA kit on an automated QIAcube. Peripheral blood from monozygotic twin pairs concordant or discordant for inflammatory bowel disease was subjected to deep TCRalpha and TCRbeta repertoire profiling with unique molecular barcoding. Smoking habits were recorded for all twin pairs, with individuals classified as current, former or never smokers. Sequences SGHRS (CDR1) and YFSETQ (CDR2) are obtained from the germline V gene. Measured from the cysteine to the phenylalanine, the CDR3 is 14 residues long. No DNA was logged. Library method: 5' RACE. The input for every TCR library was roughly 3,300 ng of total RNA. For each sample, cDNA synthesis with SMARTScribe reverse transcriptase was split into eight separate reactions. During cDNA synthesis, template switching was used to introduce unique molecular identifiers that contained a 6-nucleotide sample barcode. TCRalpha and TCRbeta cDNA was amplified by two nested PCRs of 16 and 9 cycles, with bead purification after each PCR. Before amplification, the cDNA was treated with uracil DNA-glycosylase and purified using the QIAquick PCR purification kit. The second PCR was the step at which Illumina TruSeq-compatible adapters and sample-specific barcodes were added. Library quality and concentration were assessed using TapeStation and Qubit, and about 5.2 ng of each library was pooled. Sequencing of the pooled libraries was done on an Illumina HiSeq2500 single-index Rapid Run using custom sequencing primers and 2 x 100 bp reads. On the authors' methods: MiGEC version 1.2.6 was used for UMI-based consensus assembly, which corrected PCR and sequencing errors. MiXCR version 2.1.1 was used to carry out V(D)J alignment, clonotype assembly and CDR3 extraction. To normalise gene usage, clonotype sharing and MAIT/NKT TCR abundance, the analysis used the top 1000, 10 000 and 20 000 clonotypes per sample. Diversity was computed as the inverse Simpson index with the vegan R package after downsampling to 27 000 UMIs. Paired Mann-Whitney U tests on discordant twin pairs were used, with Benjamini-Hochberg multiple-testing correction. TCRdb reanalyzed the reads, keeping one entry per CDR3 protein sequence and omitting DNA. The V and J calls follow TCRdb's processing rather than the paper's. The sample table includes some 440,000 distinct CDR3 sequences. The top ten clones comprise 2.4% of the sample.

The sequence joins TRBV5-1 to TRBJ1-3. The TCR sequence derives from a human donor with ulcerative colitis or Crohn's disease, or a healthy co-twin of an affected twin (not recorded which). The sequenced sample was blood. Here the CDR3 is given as CASSFQGSENTIYF.